A single sample is the source of the 12 T cell receptor beta chains below, sequenced in a study of blood T cell repertoires in COVID-19 (dated by TCRdb to 2020 to 2022). The protocol used for the library was the immunoSEQ multiplex PCR assay. TCRdb took this table from immuneACCESS and kept in-frame rearrangements with V and J called. Such tables lack part of the clones; where checked against another copy, unresolved V genes explain under half of the gap, and the rest is unexplained. The sample yields about 140,000 clones; 60% to 80% were counted once. Roughly 2.9% of the sample is in the top ten clones. Sequencing input: PBMCs or T cells enriched from blood (not recorded which). Receptors originate from a woman aged 50 to 65 who had recovered from COVID-19.

This chain joins TRBV4-2 and TRBJ2-3; D not certain. In germline, CDR1 is LGHNA, CDR2 YNFKEQ. The CDR3 totals 13 residues. Deletions cut 5 bases from V and 2 bases from J, with 8 bases between. The CDR3 sequence is CASSGENTDTQYF. For the CDR3, the DNA is TGTGCCAGCAGCGGAGAAAACACAGATACGCAGTATTTT.

The chain recombines TRBV7-2 with TRBJ2-5, with TRBD1 matching 9 bases. V lost 5 bases, J lost 4 bases, and 8 bases stayed unmatched. CDR1 and CDR2 from the germline V gene are SGHTA and FQGNSA. This CDR3 comprises 15 residues. CDR3 coding DNA: TGTGCCAGCAGCGGTGACAGGGGGAGCGGAGAGACCCAGTACTTC. Translating it yields CASSGDRGSGETQYF.

This clone turned up a few times. The chain employs TRBV29-1 and TRBJ1-3, with unresolved D. Germline V CDR1 and CDR2: SQVTM, ANQGSEA. The CDR3 runs 14 residues. With 4 bases removed from V and 4 bases from J, the gap between germline ends came to 14 bases. CDR3 region: CSVVDSTTGNTIYF. DNA of the CDR3: TGCAGCGTTGTGGATTCTACTACAGGAAACACCATATATTTT.

Only a few counts were recorded for this clone. This rearrangement joins TRBV6-5 to TRBJ2-7; D uncertain. CDR3 length: 12 amino acids. Trimming left V 5 bases short and J 0 bases short, with 5 bases between. Germline values: CDR1 MNHEY, CDR2 SVGAGI. For the CDR3, the DNA is TGTGCCAGCAGTCCTAACTCCTACGAGCAGTACTTC. Translation gives CASSPNSYEQYF.

The chain uses TRBV9 and TRBJ1-5; D unresolved. This CDR3 contains 14 residues. Germline V gene sequence: CDR1 SGDLS, CDR2 YYNGEE. With 2 bases removed from V and 5 bases from J, the gap between germline ends came to 11 bases. The CDR3 here is CASSVYSSDQPQHF. The CDR3 DNA is TGTGCCAGCAGCGTTTACAGTTCTGATCAGCCCCAGCATTTT.

This clone was observed a handful of times. This chain uses TRBV2 with TRBJ1-2, with D perhaps TRBD1 (5 bases). Trimming removed 6 bases at V and 5 bases at J, with 16 bases between. Germline V CDR1 and CDR2: SNHLY, FYNNEI. The CDR3 spans 14 residues. The CDR3 loop reads CASRNRDSIYGYTF. For the CDR3, the DNA is TGTGCCAGCAGAAACCGGGACTCGATATATGGCTACACCTTC.

This chain links TRBV5-4 with TRBJ2-6; no definite D call. The ends were cut back, 0 bases at V and 0 bases at J, with 4 bases in the middle. This CDR3 has 15 residues. Germline V lookup: CDR1 SGHNT, CDR2 YYREEE (reference sequence). The CDR3 here is CASSLGGSGANVLTF. The CDR3 DNA follows: TGTGCCAGCAGCTTGGGAGGCTCTGGGGCCAACGTCCTGACTTTC.

This clone was seen at least ten times. The chain is built from TRBV11-3 and TRBJ2-7, with D perhaps matching TRBD1 (6 bases). V shed 0 bases and J shed 7 bases, with 10 bases lying between them. Germline values: CDR1 SGHNT, CDR2 YENEEA. The length of the CDR3 is 13 residues. The CDR3 loop reads CASSLDWDKEQYF. The CDR3 DNA reads TGTGCCAGCAGCTTAGACTGGGACAAGGAGCAGTACTTC. Filled out from reference TRBV11-3 and TRBJ2-7, the complete variable domain reads EAGVVQSPRYKIIEKKQPVAFWCNPISGHNTLYWYLQNLGQGPELLIRYENEEAVDDSQLPKDRFSAERLKGVDSTLKIQPAELGDSAVYLCASSLDWDKEQYFGPGTRLTVT.

The V call is TRBV19, the J call TRBJ1-5; D remains ambiguous. Germline V CDR1 and CDR2: LNHDA, SQIVND (reference sequence). The V end lost 7 bases, the J end lost 11 bases, and 15 bases lay between the germline ends. CDR3 length: 12 amino acids. The CDR3 bases are TGTGCCAGTACCCCCCCCGCGGGGACCCAGCATTTT. Its protein product is CASTPPAGTQHF.

This chain's CDR3 is CASRREAELFF. CDR3 bases: TGTGCCAGCAGGAGGGAAGCCGAGCTGTTTTTT. The chain is built from TRBV6-5 and TRBJ2-2; perhaps TRBD2 as D (5 bases). V was trimmed by 6 bases and J by 11 bases, leaving 10 bases between them. The CDR3 has 11 residues. Germline CDR1 and CDR2: MNHEY and SVGAGI.

The chain joins TRBV10-1 to TRBJ2-2; 7 bases are shared with TRBD1. The CDR3 contains 15 residues. The germline V gene encodes CDR1 WNHNN and CDR2 SYGVQD (reference sequence). Trimming removed 7 bases from V and 3 bases from J; junction bases left unmatched: 8. This chain's CDR3 is CASTPGQTYTGELFF. The CDR3 coding sequence is TGCGCCAGCACCCCGGGACAGACTTACACCGGGGAGCTGTTTTTT.

This clone was observed a single time. The CDR3 coding sequence is TGCGCCAGCAGAGTGAGGGATAATTCACCCCTCCACTTT. Residues: CASRVRDNSPLHF. The chain combines TRBV5-1 with TRBJ1-6, with D uncertain. Deletions cut 5 bases from V and 5 bases from J, with 8 bases between. The CDR3 covers 13 residues. Germline lookup yields CDR1 SGHRS and CDR2 YFSETQ.